These 25 T cell receptor beta chains were all obtained from the same sample, sequenced in a study of cytomegalovirus exposure and HLA in healthy donors. Amplification used 60 Vbeta primers and 13 Jbeta primers. Measured with immunoSEQ multiplex PCR; TCRdb has only the in-frame clones, and not every one. The table has 120,000 or so clones, 60% to 85% seen once; the top ten hold 1%. The material sequenced was PBMCs. The receptors originated from a human donor in good health.

The V call is TRBV9, the J call TRBJ2-2; D perhaps matches TRBD2 (5 bases). CDR1 SGDLS and CDR2 YYNGEE come from the germline V gene. V lost 7 bases to trimming and J lost 0 bases, with 13 bases between them. The CDR3 has 15 residues. CDR3: CASSGVLANTGELFF. The CDR3 bases are TGTGCCAGCTCCGGGGTGTTGGCGAACACCGGGGAGCTGTTTTTT. The full variable domain, completed using reference TRBV9 and TRBJ2-2, is DSGVTQTPKHLITATGQRVTLRCSPRSGDLSVYWYQQSLDQGLQFLIQYYNGEERAKGNILERFSAQQFPDLHSELNLSSLELGDSALYFCASSGVLANTGELFFGEGSRLTVL.

The CDR3 region is CASSVGEWAYEQYF. The CDR3 nucleotides read TGTGCCAGCAGCGTAGGGGAGTGGGCCTACGAGCAGTACTTC. The rearrangement joins TRBV9 to TRBJ2-7; D possibly corresponds to TRBD2 (5 bases). V was cut by 0 bases and J by 2 bases, with 9 bases left in between. The CDR3 contains 14 residues. Germline-derived CDR1 and CDR2 are SGDLS and YYNGEE.

This chain links TRBV9 with TRBJ2-1, with a possible D match to TRBD2 (7 bases). Trimming took 3 bases from V and 1 from J, leaving 14 bases between them. The CDR3 extends over 16 amino acids. The germline V gene has CDR1 SGDLS and CDR2 YYNGEE. CDR3 sequence (DNA): TGTGCCAGCAGCGGAGGGGGGGCCAGATCCTACAATGAGCAGTTCTTC. This gives the protein CASSGGGARSYNEQFF.

V gene TRBV27 combines with J gene TRBJ2-3; D gene uncertain. The germline CDR1 and CDR2 sequences are MNHEY and SMNVEV (reference sequence). The CDR3 sequence is 15 residues long. Trimming removed 2 bases at V and 0 bases at J, with 9 bases between. The CDR3 sequence is CASSLILSSTDTQYF. The CDR3 DNA follows: TGTGCCAGCAGTTTAATACTATCCAGCACAGATACGCAGTATTTT.

The chain joins TRBV28 to TRBJ2-7, with 11 positions matching TRBD2. CDR3 length: 16 amino acids. J gave up 0 bases and V 2 bases, and 3 bases lay outside the gene matches. The germline CDR1 and CDR2 sequences are MDHEN and SYDVKM. The CDR3 sequence is CASSLVTSGASYEQYF. For the CDR3, the DNA is TGTGCCAGCAGTTTAGTGACTAGCGGGGCCTCCTACGAGCAGTACTTC.

A single count supports this clone. The gene calls are TRBV6-5 and TRBJ2-5, with 9 bases matching TRBD2. V lost 0 bases to trimming and J lost 3 bases; unmatched junction nucleotides: 2. The germline gives CDR1 MNHEY, CDR2 SVGAGI. The CDR3 has 15 residues. CDR3 in amino acids: CASSYSSSGKETQYF. Here the CDR3 DNA reads TGTGCCAGCAGTTACTCTTCTAGCGGGAAAGAGACCCAGTACTTC.

V gene TRBV6-5 combines with J gene TRBJ2-2, with 7 bases fitting TRBD2. This CDR3 has 14 residues. Germline CDR1 MNHEY, CDR2 SVGAGI. V lost 7 bases and J lost 6; bases outside the gene matches: 8. DNA for the CDR3: TGTGCCAGCACGACGGGTGGGGGGGCCGGGGAGCTGTTTTTT. Translating it yields CASTTGGGAGELFF.

As for this clone: At one end, the junction sequence differs from germline, possibly due to a read error. J is TRBJ1-1 and V is TRBV7-3; D is possibly TRBD1 (5 bases). The CDR3 covers 13 residues. The germline V gene has CDR1 SGHTA and CDR2 FQGTGA. CDR3 DNA: TGTTCCAGCAGCCGGACACCGAACACTGAAGCTTTCTTT. Protein product: CSSSRTPNTEAFF.

This clone was detected only a few times. The CDR3 coding sequence is TGTGCCAGCGTCGGGGGGGGCATGGAGACCCAGTACTTC. Amino acid sequence: CASVGGGMETQYF. The chain is built from TRBV7-6 and TRBJ2-5, with 8 bases identical to TRBD2. V shed 8 bases and J 5 bases; nucleotides not matched to a gene: 7. Germline CDR1 reads SGHVS; CDR2 reads FNYEAQ. The length of the CDR3 is 13 residues.

The chain combines TRBV6-1 with TRBJ1-5; D is unresolved. The CDR3 loop spans 13 amino acids. CDR1 is MNHNS, CDR2 SASEGT, per germline. Trimming shortened V by 6 bases and J by 8 bases, and 14 bases separated the two germline ends. The CDR3 spells CASRGTEGEPQHF. DNA for the CDR3: TGTGCCAGCAGAGGAACCGAGGGAGAGCCCCAGCATTTT.

V gene TRBV7-9 combines with J gene TRBJ2-2; tentative D call: TRBD2 (5 bases). From germline, CDR1 is SEHNR and CDR2 FQNEAQ (reference sequence). CDR3 length: 13 amino acids. The V end was cut by 8 bases, the J end by 7 bases, with 14 bases between. The DNA for the CDR3 is TGTGCCAGCCTGCCGTATGGGAGCGGGGAGCTGTTTTTT. The encoded protein is CASLPYGSGELFF.

The chain recombines TRBV19 with TRBJ2-2; D is perhaps TRBD1 (6 bases). CDR1 is LNHDA and CDR2 is SQIVND in the germline V gene (reference sequence). Deletions cut 9 bases from V and 0 bases from J, with 11 bases between. The CDR3 contains 14 residues. CDR3 amino acids: CASTQGSNTGELFF. DNA of the CDR3: TGTGCCAGCACCCAGGGGTCGAACACCGGGGAGCTGTTTTTT.

J is TRBJ1-5 and V is TRBV9; D possibly corresponds to TRBD1 (5 bases). Germline CDR1 SGDLS, CDR2 YYNGEE. V lost 0 bases to trimming and J lost 5 bases, with 12 bases between them. The CDR3 covers 15 residues. For the CDR3, the DNA is TGTGCCAGCAGCGTAGGGGGGGTAGCCGATCAGCCCCAGCATTTT. It translates to CASSVGGVADQPQHF.

The chain recombines TRBV6-5 with TRBJ1-1, with 12 bases aligning to TRBD1. The CDR3 covers 16 residues. Germline CDR1 is MNHEY and CDR2 is SVGAGI. V was clipped by 6 bases and J by 7 bases; unmatched bases: 12. The chain's CDR3 is CASSYNPGQGADEAFF. The CDR3 coding sequence is TGTGCCAGCAGCTACAACCCGGGACAGGGGGCCGATGAAGCTTTCTTT.

This clone turned up a few times. The chain employs TRBV5-6 and TRBJ2-1; the D is unclear. V lost 4 bases and J lost 3, with 8 bases in between. Germline V CDR1 and CDR2: SGHDT, YYEEEE. The CDR3 is made up of 13 amino acids. The DNA for the CDR3 is TGTGCCAGCAGCACCGAGAACTACAATGAGCAGTTCTTC. The encoded protein is CASSTENYNEQFF.

This sequence joins TRBV9 and TRBJ2-2, with D perhaps matching TRBD1 (5 bases). Trimming cost V 3 bases and J 1 base, with 7 bases left between them. Germline V gene sequence: CDR1 SGDLS, CDR2 YYNGEE. The CDR3 runs 14 residues. The CDR3, as DNA: TGTGCCAGCAGCGGGACACAGAACACCGGGGAGCTGTTTTTT. Protein sequence: CASSGTQNTGELFF. The full variable domain, with the rest looked up from reference TRBV9 and TRBJ2-2, is DSGVTQTPKHLITATGQRVTLRCSPRSGDLSVYWYQQSLDQGLQFLIQYYNGEERAKGNILERFSAQQFPDLHSELNLSSLELGDSALYFCASSGTQNTGELFFGEGSRLTVL.

This chain joins TRBV27 and TRBJ1-6; D remains unclear. CDR1 and CDR2 from the germline V gene are MNHEY and SMNVEV (reference sequence). V gave up 8 bases and J gave up 12 bases, with 17 bases separating them. This CDR3 comprises 13 residues. CDR3 coding DNA: TGTGCCAGCCGACCCTTGGGAGGAGGACCCCTCCACTTT. Translating gives CASRPLGGGPLHF.

V gene TRBV6-1 combines with J gene TRBJ2-1, with D possibly matching TRBD2 (6 bases). V lost 1 base and J lost 2, with 9 bases in between. The CDR3 runs 15 residues. Looked up from germline, CDR1 is MNHNS and CDR2 is SASEGT. The CDR3 protein is CASSEGRGTYNEQFF. CDR3 coding DNA: TGTGCCAGCAGTGAAGGGCGGGGAACCTACAATGAGCAGTTCTTC.

This clone has a handful of counts. The chain recombines TRBV27 with TRBJ1-4; 8 bases fit TRBD1. The CDR3 is made up of 15 amino acids. Germline CDR1 MNHEY, CDR2 SMNVEV (reference sequence). The J segment lost 3 bases and the V segment lost 5 bases, leaving 5 bases of the junction unmatched. DNA of the CDR3: TGTGCCAGCAGTGGAGCAGGGGGCCCTAATGAAAAACTGTTTTTT. This sequence encodes CASSGAGGPNEKLFF.

This clone was picked up one time. The genes are TRBV10-2 and TRBJ2-7, with D perhaps TRBD1 (6 bases). This CDR3 has 13 residues. Germline V gives CDR1 WSHSY, CDR2 SAAADI. Trimming removed 7 bases from V and 3 bases from J, with 13 bases in between. The CDR3 nucleotides read TGCGCCAGCAACCGGGACATCTACTACGAGCAGTACTTC. Protein: CASNRDIYYEQYF.

V gene TRBV28 combines with J gene TRBJ2-1, with D maybe TRBD1 (6 bases). V was trimmed by 0 bases and J by 10 bases, leaving 16 bases between them. The CDR3 is 15 residues long. CDR1 is MDHEN, CDR2 SYDVKM, per germline. CDR3 residues: CASSLWTTTGNEQFF. CDR3 DNA sequence: TGTGCCAGCAGTTTATGGACGACCACAGGGAACGAGCAGTTCTTC.

This chain uses TRBV6-1 with TRBJ2-5, with D unresolved. Trimming left V 6 bases short and J 2 bases short, with 13 bases between. This CDR3 region has 14 residues. The germline CDR1 and CDR2 sequences are MNHNS and SASEGT. The CDR3 sequence: CASSIGAEQETQYF. For the CDR3, the DNA is TGTGCCAGCAGCATAGGTGCGGAACAAGAGACCCAGTACTTC.

The J gene is TRBJ2-7, the V gene TRBV27, with D hard to call. The germline CDR1 and CDR2 sequences are MNHEY and SMNVEV (reference sequence). Trimming removed 6 bases from V and 0 bases from J, with 9 bases in between. This CDR3 contains 13 residues. CDR3 protein: CASSSGSSYEQYF. CDR3 sequence (DNA): TGTGCCAGCAGCTCCGGGTCCTCCTACGAGCAGTACTTC.

V and J are TRBV9 and TRBJ1-6, with unresolved D. The ends were cut back, 2 bases at V and 14 bases at J, with 14 bases in the middle. Germline V CDR1 and CDR2: SGDLS, YYNGEE. This CDR3 is 13 amino acids long. This chain's CDR3 is CASSVPGVQSLHF. CDR3 nucleotides: TGTGCCAGCAGCGTCCCCGGGGTCCAATCCCTCCACTTT.

The V gene is TRBV4-2, the J gene TRBJ1-1, with D possibly matching TRBD1 (6 bases). CDR3 length equals 14 residues. V lost 4 bases to trimming and J lost 0 bases, with 9 bases between them. The germline CDR1 and CDR2 sequences are LGHNA and YNFKEQ. The CDR3 nucleotides read TGTGCCAGCAGCCTCGGACAGTTGAACACTGAAGCTTTCTTT. Protein sequence: CASSLGQLNTEAFF.